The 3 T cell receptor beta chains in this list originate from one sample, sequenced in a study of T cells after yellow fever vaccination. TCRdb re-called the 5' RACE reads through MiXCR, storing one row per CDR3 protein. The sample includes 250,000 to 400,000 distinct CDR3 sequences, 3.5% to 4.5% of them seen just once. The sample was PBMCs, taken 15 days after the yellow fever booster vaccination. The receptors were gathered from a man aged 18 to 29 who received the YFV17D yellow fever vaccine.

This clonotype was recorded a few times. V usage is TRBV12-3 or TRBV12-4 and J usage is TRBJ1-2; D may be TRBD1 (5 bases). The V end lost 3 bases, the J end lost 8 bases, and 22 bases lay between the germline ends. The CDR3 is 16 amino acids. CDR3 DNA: TGTGCCAGCAGTTTTAGTGGGCAGGGAAACCCCCGCGGCTACACCTTC. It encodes CASSFSGQGNPRGYTF.

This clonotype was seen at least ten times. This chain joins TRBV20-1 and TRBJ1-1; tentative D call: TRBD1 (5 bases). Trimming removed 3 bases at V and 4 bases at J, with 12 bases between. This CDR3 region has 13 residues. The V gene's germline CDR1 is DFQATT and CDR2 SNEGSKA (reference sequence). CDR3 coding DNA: TGCAGTGCTAGGGGCTGGAGGGGCACTGAAGCTTTCTTT. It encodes CSARGWRGTEAFF.

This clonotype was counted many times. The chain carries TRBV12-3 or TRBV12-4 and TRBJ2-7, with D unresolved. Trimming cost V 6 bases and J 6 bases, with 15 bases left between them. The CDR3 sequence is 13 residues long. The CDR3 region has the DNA TGTGCCAGCAGCGCAAGCAGATTTCTCGAGCAGTACGTC. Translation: CASSASRFLEQYV.